Listed below are T cell receptor beta chains from one sample, sequenced in a study of T cell responses to AZD1222 COVID-19 vaccine. Here immunoSEQ multiplex PCR was the method, and the copy in TCRdb shows in-frame clones only, minus some. The top ten hold about 1.5% of the sample, which has about 210,000 clones, less than 95% seen once. This material consisted of peripheral blood, taken 28 days after the second dose of the MenACWY control vaccine. All receptors derive from an adult who received the MenACWY meningococcal vaccine as a control. Both conserved end residues are part of each CDR3. A D gene is named only where the DNA matches it firmly. Only part of the rows carry a size: once, few, many, or a class if the clone is expanded.

TRBJ2-3 TRBD1 TRBV27 NA TGTGCCAGCAGTTACGGACAGGGCTTGGGCACAGATACGCAGTATTTT CASSYGQGLGTDTQYF
TRBJ2-6 NA TRBV12-3/TRBV12-4 NA TGTGCCGCCTGGCGCTCTGGGGCCAACGTCCTGACTTTC CAAWRSGANVLTF
TRBJ1-4 TRBD1 TRBV18 NA TGTGCCAGCTCACCAGGGACAGGGGAACGACTGTTTTTT CASSPGTGERLFF
TRBJ1-5 TRBD1 TRBV27 NA TGTGCCAGCACCTATAGGGCAGGGGGTCAGCCCCAGCATTTT CASTYRAGGQPQHF
TRBJ2-2 NA TRBV5-1 NA TGCGCCAGCCAGGACAGAGCGAACACCGGGGAGCTGTTTTTT CASQDRANTGELFF
TRBJ1-2 NA TRBV7-9 NA TGTGCCAGCAGCCCGGGTGAGGGAAACTATGGCTACACCTTC CASSPGEGNYGYTF
TRBJ1-1 NA TRBV7-2 NA TGTGCCAGCAGCTCGAAGCAGGGCACTGAAGCTTTCTTT CASSSKQGTEAFF
TRBJ2-2 TRBD1 TRBV5-6 NA TGTGCCAGCAGCGCTTACCCCGGGACAGGGGGAAACACCGGGGAGCTGTTTTTT CASSAYPGTGGNTGELFF
TRBJ2-2 TRBD2 TRBV27 NA TGTGCCAGCAGTTTCAGCGGGGGATACACCGGGGAGCTGTTTTTT CASSFSGGYTGELFF
TRBJ2-1 NA TRBV6-5 NA TGTGCCAGCCCGAGGGACAACTCAAACAATGAGCAGTTCTTC CASPRDNSNNEQFF
TRBJ1-2 NA TRBV28 NA TGTGCCAGCAGTATAGACTATGGCTACACCTTC CASSIDYGYTF
TRBJ2-1 TRBD2 TRBV6-5 NA TGTGCCAGCAGTTACTCGCGGACTAGCGGGAGCAATGAGCAGTTCTTC CASSYSRTSGSNEQFF
TRBJ1-2 NA TRBV5-1 NA TGCGCCAGCAGCTTGACAGGACTCTCTATCTATGGCTACACCTTC CASSLTGLSIYGYTF
TRBJ2-7 NA TRBV5-4 NA TGTGCCAGCAGCCCCGGCAGAGCGGTCCTCGAGCAGTACTTC CASSPGRAVLEQYF
TRBJ1-1 TRBD1 TRBV24-1 NA TGTGCCACCTCTCGCGACAGGGGGCGCGGGGGCACTGAAGCTTTCTTT CATSRDRGRGGTEAFF
TRBJ1-1 TRBD1 TRBV28 NA TGTGCCAGCACCAGGGGGGGGGCAGGAACTGAAGCTTTCTTT CASTRGGAGTEAFF
TRBJ2-4 NA TRBV11-2 NA TGTGCCAGCAGCTTAGGGGGGGTAGCCAAAAACATTCAGTACTTC CASSLGGVAKNIQYF
TRBJ1-4 TRBD1 TRBV10-3 NA TGTGCCATCAGTGAGCGGGGGACAGGGAATGAAAAACTGTTTTTT CAISERGTGNEKLFF
TRBJ1-5 NA TRBV7-9 NA TGTGCCAGCAGCTTATTGCAAGAGCCCCAGCATTTT CASSLLQEPQHF
TRBJ1-1 TRBD1 TRBV19 once TGTGCCAGTAGTATAGGGGGACAGAGCACTGAAGCTTTCTTT CASSIGGQSTEAFF
TRBJ2-1 NA TRBV28 NA TGTGCCAGCAGTTTATTTGGGGGAGAGCAGTTCTTC CASSLFGGEQFF
TRBJ2-1 NA TRBV9 NA TGTGCCAGCAGCGTCGAAGGGTTAACTGAGAGTGAGCAGTTCTTC CASSVEGLTESEQFF
TRBJ1-1 TRBD1 TRBV6-5 NA TGTGCCAGCAGTTATGGACAGGGAAGGGGCACTGAAGCTTTCTTT CASSYGQGRGTEAFF
TRBJ1-2 TRBD1 TRBV28 NA TGTGCCAGCAGTTTGCCGGGACAGGGGGACTATGGCTACACCTTC CASSLPGQGDYGYTF
TRBJ2-7 TRBD2 TRBV4-2 NA TGTGCCAGCAGCCAAGCGGCGGGAGGACCCTACGAGCAGTACTTC CASSQAAGGPYEQYF
TRBJ1-1 NA TRBV28 NA TGTGCCAGCAGTTTACCTCTAATCACTGAAGCTTTCTTT CASSLPLITEAFF
TRBJ1-1 NA TRBV30 NA TGTGCCTGGGAAGTCACAGCGAACACTGAAGCTTTCTTT CAWEVTANTEAFF
TRBJ2-1 TRBD2 TRBV7-3 few TGTGCCAGCAGCTTATCCATAGCGGGGTCTGGGAATGAGCAGTTCTTC CASSLSIAGSGNEQFF
TRBJ2-3 TRBD2 TRBV24-1 NA TGTGCCACCAGTGGACTAGCGGGGGCAGATACGCAGTATTTT CATSGLAGADTQYF
TRBJ1-4 NA TRBV18 NA TGTGCCAGCTCACCGGGAAGGCCTGTTAATGAAAAACTGTTTTTT CASSPGRPVNEKLFF
TRBJ2-2 TRBD2 TRBV5-1 NA TGCGCCAGCAGCTTTGAGACGGGAGGCTTAAACACCGGGGAGCTGTTTTTT CASSFETGGLNTGELFF
TRBJ2-2 NA TRBV27 NA TGTGCCAGCAGTTTAGTCACCGGGGAGCTGTTTTTT CASSLVTGELFF
TRBJ1-2 NA TRBV20-1 NA TGCAGTGCTAGTTCGCGAACTAACTATGGCTACACCTTC CSASSRTNYGYTF
TRBJ2-7 NA TRBV27 NA TGTGCCAGCAGTTTGAGAAGGGCGGGCGAGCAGTACTTC CASSLRRAGEQYF
TRBJ2-1 NA TRBV24-1 NA TGTGCCACCAGTGATTTTAAGGACGCAGGCGTCCATGAGCAGTTCTTC CATSDFKDAGVHEQFF
TRBJ2-2 NA TRBV5-1 NA TGCGCCAGCAGCTTGGTTGAGCGGGCCGGGGAGCTGTTTTTT CASSLVERAGELFF
TRBJ1-1 NA TRBV30 NA TGTGCCGCAACCAGGGAAAACACTGAAGCTTTCTTT CAATRENTEAFF
TRBJ2-7 TRBD2 TRBV6-1 NA TGTGCCAGCAGTGAAGATGGGATTTGGAGGGACTACCGGGGGGAGCAGTACTTC CASSEDGIWRDYRGEQYF
TRBJ2-7 TRBD2 TRBV29-1 NA TGCAGCGTCTCCGCTAGCGGGGGGGCGTACGAGCAGTACTTC CSVSASGGAYEQYF
TRBJ1-2 NA TRBV9 NA TGTGCCAGCAGCGTAGAAGGCCCCGGAAGGTCCTATGGCTACACCTTC CASSVEGPGRSYGYTF
TRBJ2-7 NA TRBV28 NA TGTGCCAGCAGGGGGAGCTCCTACGAGCAGTACTTC CASRGSSYEQYF
TRBJ1-5 TRBD1 TRBV30 NA TGTGCCTGGGGGACAGGGGGGCCCAATCAGCCCCAGCATTTT CAWGTGGPNQPQHF